A single sample gave rise to the 29 T cell receptor beta chains below, sequenced in a study of blood T cells in healthy people across ages. PCR was performed a second time for about 7 to 11 cycles using a sample-barcoded 5' primer and a J-beta primer mix. Using its own MiXCR run on the 5' RACE reads, TCRdb lists one record per CDR3 protein. The sample includes some 1,500,000 distinct CDR3 sequences, 40% to 45% of them seen just once. Sequencing was done on a sample of blood. These receptors were taken from a woman younger than 30 in good health.

The gene calls are TRBV15 and TRBJ2-1; 8 nucleotides match TRBD2. Germline-derived CDR1 and CDR2 are LNHNV and YYDKDF (reference sequence). With V trimmed by 2 bases and J by 4 bases, 13 bases remained unmatched. CDR3 length equals 18 residues. CDR3 sequence reads: CATSRPGSGGGRYNEQFF. In nucleotides, the CDR3 is TGTGCCACCAGCAGACCAGGTTCGGGCGGCGGGAGGTACAATGAGCAGTTCTTC.

CDR3 amino acids: CASSQDNPSYNEQFF. The CDR3 region has the DNA TGTGCCAGCAGCCAAGATAACCCCAGTTACAATGAGCAGTTCTTC. The chain links TRBV14 to TRBJ2-1; no clear D. V lost 0 bases and J 4 bases, leaving 10 bases between the germline ends. Germline V gene lookup returns CDR1 SGHDN and CDR2 FVKESK. This CDR3 region has 15 residues.

Only a few counts were recorded for this clonotype. The V call is TRBV4-1, the J call TRBJ1-1; tentative D call: TRBD1 (5 bases). CDR1 MGHRA and CDR2 YSYEKL come from the germline V gene. V lost 4 bases and J lost 11, with 17 bases in between. The length of the CDR3 is 13 residues. The CDR3 sequence is CASSLTGEGEAFF. The CDR3 nucleotides are TGCGCCAGCAGCCTCACGGGGGAGGGAGAGGCTTTCTTT.

In its sample, this clonotype was seen a few times. This chain joins TRBV11-2 and TRBJ2-7, with a weak D call TRBD1 (6 bases). CDR1 is SGHAT and CDR2 is FQNNGV in the germline V gene. The CDR3 consists of 15 residues. V lost 6 bases and J 2 bases, leaving 17 bases between the germline ends. The CDR3 DNA follows: TGTGCCAGCAGGAGTCCGAGGGGGTCGACCTACGAGCAGTACTTC. It yields the protein CASRSPRGSTYEQYF.

This clonotype was seen ten or more times. The V call is TRBV4-3, the J call TRBJ2-4; no clear D gene. V was shortened by 1 base and J by 7 bases, with 20 bases between the two germline ends. There are 17 residues in the CDR3. Germline V CDR1 and CDR2: LGHNA, YSLEER. CDR3 residues: CASSQVWQIFIGNIQYF. The CDR3 DNA reads as TGCGCCAGCAGCCAAGTGTGGCAGATTTTTATTGGGAACATTCAGTACTTC.

V and J are TRBV29-1 and TRBJ2-5, with TRBD2 matching 8 bases. The CDR3 is made up of 13 amino acids. V gave up 8 bases and J gave up 2 bases; unmatched junction bases: 7. Germline CDR1 reads SQVTM; CDR2 reads ANQGSEA. DNA for the CDR3: TGCAGCACGCTTCGGGGGGGGCAAGAGACCCAGTACTTC. It codes for CSTLRGGQETQYF.

This chain connects TRBV27 to TRBJ1-5; no clear D. V was clipped by 10 bases and J by 7 bases, with 11 bases between them. Germline values: CDR1 MNHEY, CDR2 SMNVEV (reference sequence). The CDR3 is made up of 11 amino acids. The CDR3 DNA is TGTGCCATTGGGCAGGAGCAGCCCCAGCATTTT. This translates into CAIGQEQPQHF.

The rearrangement uses TRBV2 and TRBJ2-7; TRBD2 matches 13 bases. The germline gives CDR1 SNHLY, CDR2 FYNNEI. Losses at the gene ends were 6 bases for V and 1 base for J; bases not matched to a gene: 3. The CDR3 is 15 amino acids. Here the CDR3 DNA reads TGTGCCAGCAGACTAGCGGGAGGGTTATCCTACGAGCAGTACTTC. It translates to CASRLAGGLSYEQYF. Variable domain in full (rest from reference TRBV2 and TRBJ2-7): EPEVTQTPSHQVTQMGQEVILRCVPISNHLYFYWYRQILGQKVEFLVSFYNNEISEKSEIFDDQFSVERPDGSNFTLKIRSTKLEDSAMYFCASRLAGGLSYEQYFGPGTRLTVT.

The chain couples TRBV24-1 to TRBJ2-1, with 7 bases fitting TRBD2. The DNA end lines up better with TRBJ2-7; the J call may be wrong. CDR1 KGHDR and CDR2 SFDVKD come from the germline V gene. The CDR3 sequence is 17 residues long. CDR3 loop: CATSDFGASGYYNEQYF. CDR3 sequence (DNA): TGTGCCACCAGTGATTTCGGAGCTAGCGGATACTACAATGAGCAGTACTTC.

The chain uses TRBV14 and TRBJ1-1; possible D gene TRBD1, 5 bases. V lost 5 bases to trimming and J lost 6 bases, with 16 bases between them. Germline assignment: CDR1 SGHDN and CDR2 FVKESK. The CDR3 is 14 amino acids. CDR3 amino acids: CASSTWQGRAEAFF. CDR3 sequence (DNA): TGTGCCAGCAGCACCTGGCAGGGACGGGCTGAAGCTTTCTTT.

The rearrangement uses TRBV6-1 and TRBJ2-5; TRBD2 might be the D (5 bases). The J call is doubtful: the DNA matches TRBJ2-7 better. The CDR3 is 14 amino acids. Germline V gives CDR1 MNHNS, CDR2 SASEGT. DNA of the CDR3: TGTGCCAGCAGTCCACGGAGGTCGTACTACGAGCAGTACTTC. Translated: CASSPRRSYYEQYF.

In this sample, this clonotype turned up a few times. V gene TRBV2 combines with J gene TRBJ1-1; D call uncertain. Per the germline V gene, CDR1 is SNHLY and CDR2 is FYNNEI. V lost 5 bases, J lost 5 bases, and 12 bases lay in between. CDR3 length: 13 residues. This CDR3 reads CASSSYGETEAFF. CDR3 nucleotide sequence: TGTGCCAGCAGTTCCTATGGGGAGACTGAAGCTTTCTTT.

There are a few counts of this clonotype. This chain joins TRBV6-8 and TRBJ2-3, with 16 bases identical to TRBD2. CDR1 is MNHGY, CDR2 SAAAGT, per germline. This CDR3 has 15 amino acids. J was trimmed by 6 bases and V by 11 bases; bases with no gene match: 8. This CDR3 reads CAGGTSGGAKDTQYF. CDR3 sequence (DNA): TGTGCCGGCGGGACTAGCGGGGGGGCGAAGGATACGCAGTATTTT.

This clonotype occurred a few times. The chain uses TRBV20-1 and TRBJ2-7, with D possibly being TRBD2 (6 bases). The CDR3 totals 13 residues. Germline CDR1 is DFQATT and CDR2 is SNEGSKA (reference sequence). Trimming removed 3 bases from V and 3 bases from J, with 12 bases in between. CDR3 sequence (DNA): TGCAGTGCTAGTTGGGGACTGATCTACGAGCAGTACTTC. Protein product: CSASWGLIYEQYF.

This clonotype was counted between two and nine times. The chain recombines TRBV5-1 with TRBJ1-6, with TRBD1 identical over 7 bases. Germline V lookup: CDR1 SGHRS, CDR2 YFSETQ. V lost 2 bases and J lost 5; bases outside the gene matches: 4. This CDR3 contains 15 residues. Here the CDR3 reads CASSLQGSNNSPLHF. As DNA, the CDR3 is TGCGCCAGCAGCTTACAGGGGAGCAATAATTCACCCCTCCACTTT.

The chain has TRBV7-2 and TRBJ2-3, with TRBD2 as a possible D gene (7 bases). CDR1 and CDR2 from the germline V gene are SGHTA and FQGNSA. V lost 11 bases and J lost 1, with 16 bases in between. This CDR3 is built from 14 residues. This chain's CDR3 is CAGHAGAGTDTQYF. The CDR3 DNA reads TGTGCCGGACATGCGGGGGCCGGCACAGATACGCAGTATTTT.

V and J are TRBV6-2 or TRBV6-3 and TRBJ2-7, with 9 positions matching TRBD1. J was trimmed by 3 bases and V by 6 bases; bases with no gene match: 3. From germline, CDR1 is MNHEY and CDR2 SVGEGT. CDR3 length equals 13 residues. CDR3 sequence reads: CASRRTGVYEQYF. CDR3 nucleotides: TGTGCCAGCAGGAGGACAGGGGTCTACGAGCAGTACTTC.

This clonotype was picked up a small number of times. The V and J genes are TRBV4-1 and TRBJ1-4; 10 bases fit TRBD1. The CDR3 runs 17 residues. The V and J ends lost 3 bases and 2 bases, in that order; junction bases with no gene match: 6. Looked up from germline, CDR1 is MGHRA and CDR2 is YSYEKL. Here the CDR3 reads CASSQGQGPFTNEKLFF. CDR3 bases: TGCGCCAGCAGCCAGGGACAGGGGCCGTTCACTAATGAAAAACTGTTTTTT.

The V call is TRBV6-2 or TRBV6-3, the J call TRBJ1-5; D perhaps matches TRBD1 (6 bases). V was trimmed by 6 bases and J by 11 bases, leaving 20 bases between them. Per the germline V gene, CDR1 is MNHEY and CDR2 is SVGEGT. The CDR3 runs 14 residues. The CDR3 region is CASRSGTPPGAQHF. DNA of the CDR3: TGTGCCAGCAGGTCCGGGACACCCCCCGGAGCCCAGCATTTT.

The chain carries TRBV9 and TRBJ2-1; 11 nucleotides align to TRBD2. TRBJ2-7 explains the end of the DNA better; the J call may be wrong. CDR3 length: 15 amino acids. Germline values: CDR1 SGDLS, CDR2 YYNGEE. CDR3 in amino acids: CASSISGGGYNEQYF. Written as DNA, the CDR3 is TGTGCCAGCAGCATTAGCGGGGGGGGATACAATGAGCAGTACTTC.

A few counts support this clonotype. CDR3 sequence: CASSEPHRAEGSYNEQFF. The CDR3 coding sequence is TGTGCCAGCAGTGAGCCCCACAGGGCAGAGGGCTCCTACAATGAGCAGTTCTTC. The rearrangement uses TRBV25-1 and TRBJ2-1; possible D gene TRBD1, 6 bases. This CDR3 has 18 amino acids. The V and J ends lost 3 bases and 0 bases respectively, with 18 bases between them. Looked up from germline, CDR1 is MGHDK and CDR2 is SYGVNS.

This chain uses TRBV27 with TRBJ2-3, with 7 bases fitting TRBD1. After removal of 6 bases from V and 6 bases from J, the junction contained 3 bases not matched to a gene. Per the germline V gene, CDR1 is MNHEY and CDR2 is SMNVEV (reference sequence). This CDR3 region has 12 residues. This CDR3 reads CASRTGYDTQYF. The CDR3 region has the DNA TGTGCCAGCAGGACAGGGTACGATACGCAGTATTTT.

The sample holds many counts of this clonotype. The gene calls are TRBV4-3 and TRBJ2-7; 9 bases agree with TRBD2. The V gene end was trimmed by 0 bases and the J gene end by 3 bases; junction bases not matched to a gene: 6. This CDR3 is 16 amino acids long. CDR1 and CDR2 from the germline V gene are LGHNA and YSLEER. The CDR3 DNA is TGCGCCAGCAGCCAAGATGTCGCTAGCGGGAACTACGAGCAGTACTTC. Translating it yields CASSQDVASGNYEQYF.

The chain is built from TRBV7-2 and TRBJ2-1, with 11 bases matching TRBD1. CDR3 length equals 16 residues. The V gene's germline CDR1 is SGHTA and CDR2 FQGNSA. The junction had 3 bases not matched to a gene; V was cut back by 1 base and J by 4 bases. CDR3 DNA sequence: TGTGCCAGCAGCTTAGTAGGACAGGGGGCGTACAATGAGCAGTTCTTC. Translation: CASSLVGQGAYNEQFF.

This clonotype was counted between two and nine times. One junction end does not reproduce the germline sequence, and a read error may be involved. The V and J genes are TRBV20-1 and TRBJ2-1, with 7 nucleotides matching TRBD2. The CDR3 totals 19 residues. Germline V CDR1 and CDR2: DFQATT, SNEGSKA (reference sequence). Written as DNA, the CDR3 is TGCAGTGCTAAAGGACTAGGTCCCCGAGTAGTGACCTTGTACAAGGAGCAGTTCTTC. Translating gives CSAKGLGPRVVTLYKEQFF.

The rearrangement uses TRBV2 and TRBJ2-7; unclear D gene. The J call is in doubt because the DNA end fits TRBJ2-5 better. The CDR3 runs to 14 residues. Germline V lookup: CDR1 SNHLY, CDR2 FYNNEI. CDR3 DNA sequence: TGTGCCAGCAGGCTCGACTCCCTGGGGGAGACCCAGTACTTC. It encodes CASRLDSLGETQYF.

In its sample, this clonotype was seen a few times. The germline gene is not matched at one end of the junction; a read error may be the cause. V is TRBV7-7 and J is TRBJ2-7; 10 bases line up with TRBD2. The assigned J gene may be wrong: the sequence end matches TRBJ2-5 better. CDR3 length: 15 residues. The V gene's germline CDR1 is SSHAT and CDR2 FNYEAQ (reference sequence). The CDR3 DNA is TGTGCTAGCAGCACTCAAGCGGGGGGGCGAAAGACCCAGTACTTC. Amino acid sequence: CASSTQAGGRKTQYF.

This clonotype was detected only a few times. This rearrangement joins TRBV6-5 to TRBJ2-5; D remains ambiguous. Germline-derived CDR1 and CDR2 are MNHEY and SVGAGI. V dropped 5 bases and J dropped 2 bases, with 18 bases sitting between them. The CDR3 contains 16 residues. The CDR3 DNA follows: TGTGCCAGCAGTCTTGACCCGGGCCCCCTACAAGAGACCCAGTACTTC. Protein product: CASSLDPGPLQETQYF.

This clonotype occurred once. The rearrangement links TRBV30 to TRBJ1-2, with D hard to call. The germline CDR1 and CDR2 sequences are GTSNPN and SVGIG (reference sequence). V lost 2 bases, J lost 4 bases, and 11 bases lay in between. This CDR3 spans 13 amino acids. CDR3: CAWSQDLSYGYTF. The CDR3 DNA is TGTGCCTGGAGTCAGGACCTTAGCTATGGCTACACCTTC.